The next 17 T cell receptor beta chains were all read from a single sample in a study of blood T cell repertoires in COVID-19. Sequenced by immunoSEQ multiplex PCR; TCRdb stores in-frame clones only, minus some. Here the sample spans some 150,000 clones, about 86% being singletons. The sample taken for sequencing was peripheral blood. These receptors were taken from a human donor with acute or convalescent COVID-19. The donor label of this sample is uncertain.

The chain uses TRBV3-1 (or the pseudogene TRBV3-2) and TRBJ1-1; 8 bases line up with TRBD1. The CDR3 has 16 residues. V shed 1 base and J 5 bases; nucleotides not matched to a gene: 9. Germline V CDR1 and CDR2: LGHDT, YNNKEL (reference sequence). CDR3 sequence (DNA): TGTGCCAGCAGCCAAGGGGGGGTCAGGGGGCGAACTGAAGCTTTCTTT. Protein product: CASSQGGVRGRTEAFF.

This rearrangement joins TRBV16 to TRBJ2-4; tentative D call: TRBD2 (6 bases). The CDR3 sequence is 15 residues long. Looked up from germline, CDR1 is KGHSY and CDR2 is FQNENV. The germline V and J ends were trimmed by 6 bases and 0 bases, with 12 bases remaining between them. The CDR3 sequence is CASSPGGLAKNIQYF. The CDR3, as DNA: TGTGCCAGCAGTCCCGGGGGACTAGCCAAAAACATTCAGTACTTC.

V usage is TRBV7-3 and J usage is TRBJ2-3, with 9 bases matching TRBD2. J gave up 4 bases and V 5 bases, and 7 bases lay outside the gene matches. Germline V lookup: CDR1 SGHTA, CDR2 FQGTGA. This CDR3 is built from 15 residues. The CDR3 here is CASSRTGLAADTQYF. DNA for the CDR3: TGTGCCAGCAGCCGAACGGGACTAGCTGCAGATACGCAGTATTTT.

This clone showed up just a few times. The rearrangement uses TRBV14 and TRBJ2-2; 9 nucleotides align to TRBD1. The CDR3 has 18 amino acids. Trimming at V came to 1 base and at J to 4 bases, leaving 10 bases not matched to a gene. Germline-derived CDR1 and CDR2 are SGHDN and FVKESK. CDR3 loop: CASSQAWAGTGTTGELFF. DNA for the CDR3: TGTGCCAGCAGCCAAGCTTGGGCCGGGACAGGGACCACCGGGGAGCTGTTTTTT.

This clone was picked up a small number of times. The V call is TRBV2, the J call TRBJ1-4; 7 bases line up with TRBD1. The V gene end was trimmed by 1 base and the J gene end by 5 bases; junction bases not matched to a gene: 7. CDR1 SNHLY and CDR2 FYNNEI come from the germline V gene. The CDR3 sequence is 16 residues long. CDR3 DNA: TGTGCCAGCAGTGAAGGACAGGGTCTCAGGAATGAAAAACTGTTTTTT. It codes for CASSEGQGLRNEKLFF.

The CDR3 bases are TGTGCCAGCAGCTCCTCGACTAGCGGGGGGGGGACCCAGTACTTC. Translating it yields CASSSSTSGGGTQYF. The chain has TRBV9 and TRBJ2-5; 14 bases are a match to TRBD2. This CDR3 comprises 15 residues. J lost 7 bases, V lost 4 bases, and 6 bases had no gene match. Looked up from germline, CDR1 is SGDLS and CDR2 is YYNGEE.

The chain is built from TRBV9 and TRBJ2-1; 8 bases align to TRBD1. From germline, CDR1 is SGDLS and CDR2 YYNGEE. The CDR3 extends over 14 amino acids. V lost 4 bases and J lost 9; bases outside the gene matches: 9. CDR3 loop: CASSLGGQDLEQFF. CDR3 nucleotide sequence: TGTGCCAGCAGCCTAGGGGGACAGGATCTTGAGCAGTTCTTC. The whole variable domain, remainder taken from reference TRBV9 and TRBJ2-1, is DSGVTQTPKHLITATGQRVTLRCSPRSGDLSVYWYQQSLDQGLQFLIQYYNGEERAKGNILERFSAQQFPDLHSELNLSSLELGDSALYFCASSLGGQDLEQFFGPGTRLTVL.

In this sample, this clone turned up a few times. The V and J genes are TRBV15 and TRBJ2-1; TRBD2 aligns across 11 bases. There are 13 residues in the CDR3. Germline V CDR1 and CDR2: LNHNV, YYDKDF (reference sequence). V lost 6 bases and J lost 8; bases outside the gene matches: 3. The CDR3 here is CATRLAGVYEQFF. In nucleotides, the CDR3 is TGTGCCACCAGACTAGCGGGAGTCTATGAGCAGTTCTTC.

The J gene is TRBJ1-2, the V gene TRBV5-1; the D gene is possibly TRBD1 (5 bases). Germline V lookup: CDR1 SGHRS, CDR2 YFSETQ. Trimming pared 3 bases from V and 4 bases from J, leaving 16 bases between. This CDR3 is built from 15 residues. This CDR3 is CASSSGGGRGYGYTF. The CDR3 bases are TGCGCCAGCAGCTCCGGCGGGGGAAGAGGCTATGGCTACACCTTC.

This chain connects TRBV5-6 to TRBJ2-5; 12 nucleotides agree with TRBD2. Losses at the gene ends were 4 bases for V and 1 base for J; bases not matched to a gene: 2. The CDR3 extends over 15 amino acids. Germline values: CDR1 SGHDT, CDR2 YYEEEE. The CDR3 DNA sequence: TGTGCCAGCAGCATACTAGCGGGGGGCCAAGAGACCCAGTACTTC. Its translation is CASSILAGGQETQYF.

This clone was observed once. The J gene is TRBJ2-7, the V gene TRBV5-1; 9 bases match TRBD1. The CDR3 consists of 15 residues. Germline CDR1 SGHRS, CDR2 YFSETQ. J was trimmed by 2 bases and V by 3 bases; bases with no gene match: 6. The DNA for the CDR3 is TGCGCCAGCAGCTCCGGACAGGGGAGCGCCTACGAGCAGTACTTC. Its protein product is CASSSGQGSAYEQYF.

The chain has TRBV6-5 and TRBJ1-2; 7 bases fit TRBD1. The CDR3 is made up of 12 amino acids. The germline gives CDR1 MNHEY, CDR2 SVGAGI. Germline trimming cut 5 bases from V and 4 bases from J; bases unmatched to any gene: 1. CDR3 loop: CASSKGAYGYTF. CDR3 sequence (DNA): TGTGCCAGCAGTAAGGGGGCCTATGGCTACACCTTC.

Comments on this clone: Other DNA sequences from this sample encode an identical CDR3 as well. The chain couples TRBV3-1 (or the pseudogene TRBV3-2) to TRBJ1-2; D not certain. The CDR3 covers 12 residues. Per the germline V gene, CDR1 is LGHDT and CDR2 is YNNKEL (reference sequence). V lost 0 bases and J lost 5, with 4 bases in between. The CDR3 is CASSQDPYGYTF. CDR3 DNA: TGTGCCAGCAGCCAAGACCCATATGGCTACACCTTC.

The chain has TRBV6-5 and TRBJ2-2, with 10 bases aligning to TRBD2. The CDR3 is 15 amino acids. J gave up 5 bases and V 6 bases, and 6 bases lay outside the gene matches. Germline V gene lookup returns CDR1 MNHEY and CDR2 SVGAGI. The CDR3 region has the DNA TGTGCCAGCAGGGCTAGCGGGGGACTTACCGGGGAGCTGTTTTTT. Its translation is CASRASGGLTGELFF.

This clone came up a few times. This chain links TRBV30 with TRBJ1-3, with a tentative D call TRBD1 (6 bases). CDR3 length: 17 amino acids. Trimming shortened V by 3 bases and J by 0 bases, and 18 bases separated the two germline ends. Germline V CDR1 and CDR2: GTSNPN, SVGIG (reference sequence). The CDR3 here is CAWSLMAGAHSGNTIYF. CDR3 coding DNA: TGTGCCTGGAGCCTGATGGCAGGGGCCCACTCTGGAAACACCATATATTTT. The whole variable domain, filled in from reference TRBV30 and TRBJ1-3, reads SQTIHQWPATLVQPVGSPLSLECTVEGTSNPNLYWYRQAAGRGLQLLFYSVGIGQISSEVPQNLSASRPQDRQFILSSKKLLLSDSGFYLCAWSLMAGAHSGNTIYFGEGSWLTVV.

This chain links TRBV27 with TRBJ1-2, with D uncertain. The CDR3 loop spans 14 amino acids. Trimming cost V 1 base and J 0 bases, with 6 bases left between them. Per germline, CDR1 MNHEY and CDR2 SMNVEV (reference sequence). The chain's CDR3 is CASSLLASNYGYTF. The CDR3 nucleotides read TGTGCCAGCAGTTTATTGGCCTCTAACTATGGCTACACCTTC.

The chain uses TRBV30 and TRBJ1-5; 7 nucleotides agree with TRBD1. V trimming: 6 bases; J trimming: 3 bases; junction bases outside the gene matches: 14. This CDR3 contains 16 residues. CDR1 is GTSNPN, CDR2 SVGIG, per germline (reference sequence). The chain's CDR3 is CACVGQSPFNNQPQHF. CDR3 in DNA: TGTGCCTGCGTGGGACAGTCTCCCTTCAACAATCAGCCCCAGCATTTT.